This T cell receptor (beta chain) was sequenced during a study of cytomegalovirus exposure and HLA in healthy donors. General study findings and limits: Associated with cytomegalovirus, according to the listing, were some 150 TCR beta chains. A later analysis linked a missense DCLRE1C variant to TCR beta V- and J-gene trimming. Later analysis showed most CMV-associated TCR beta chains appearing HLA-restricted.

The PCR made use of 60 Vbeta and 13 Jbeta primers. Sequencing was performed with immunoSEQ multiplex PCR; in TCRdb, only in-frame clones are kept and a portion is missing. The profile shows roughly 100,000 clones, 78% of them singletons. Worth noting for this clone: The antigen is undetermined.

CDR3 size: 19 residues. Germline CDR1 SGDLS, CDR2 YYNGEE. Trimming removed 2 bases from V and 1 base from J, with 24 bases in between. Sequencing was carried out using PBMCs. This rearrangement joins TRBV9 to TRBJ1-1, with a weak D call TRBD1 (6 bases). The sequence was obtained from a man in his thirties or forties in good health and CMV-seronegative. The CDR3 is CASSVIRYPRDNGNTEAFF. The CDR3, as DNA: TGTGCCAGCAGCGTTATCCGTTATCCTAGGGACAACGGGAACACTGAAGCTTTCTTT.